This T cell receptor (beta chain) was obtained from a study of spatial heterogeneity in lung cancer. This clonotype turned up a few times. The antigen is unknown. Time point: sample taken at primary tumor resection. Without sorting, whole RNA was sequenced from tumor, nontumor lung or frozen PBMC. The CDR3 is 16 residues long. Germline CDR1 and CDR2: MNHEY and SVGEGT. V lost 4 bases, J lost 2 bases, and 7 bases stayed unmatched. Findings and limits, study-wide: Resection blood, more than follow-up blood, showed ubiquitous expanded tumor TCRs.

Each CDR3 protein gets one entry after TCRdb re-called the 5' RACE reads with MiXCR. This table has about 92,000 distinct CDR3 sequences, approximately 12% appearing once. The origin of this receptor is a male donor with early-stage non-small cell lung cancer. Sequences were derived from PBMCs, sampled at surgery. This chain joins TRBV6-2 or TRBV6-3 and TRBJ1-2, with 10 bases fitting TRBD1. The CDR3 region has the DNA TGTGCCAGCAGTTCGATGCCGGGACAGGGGAACTATGGCTACACCTTC. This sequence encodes CASSSMPGQGNYGYTF.